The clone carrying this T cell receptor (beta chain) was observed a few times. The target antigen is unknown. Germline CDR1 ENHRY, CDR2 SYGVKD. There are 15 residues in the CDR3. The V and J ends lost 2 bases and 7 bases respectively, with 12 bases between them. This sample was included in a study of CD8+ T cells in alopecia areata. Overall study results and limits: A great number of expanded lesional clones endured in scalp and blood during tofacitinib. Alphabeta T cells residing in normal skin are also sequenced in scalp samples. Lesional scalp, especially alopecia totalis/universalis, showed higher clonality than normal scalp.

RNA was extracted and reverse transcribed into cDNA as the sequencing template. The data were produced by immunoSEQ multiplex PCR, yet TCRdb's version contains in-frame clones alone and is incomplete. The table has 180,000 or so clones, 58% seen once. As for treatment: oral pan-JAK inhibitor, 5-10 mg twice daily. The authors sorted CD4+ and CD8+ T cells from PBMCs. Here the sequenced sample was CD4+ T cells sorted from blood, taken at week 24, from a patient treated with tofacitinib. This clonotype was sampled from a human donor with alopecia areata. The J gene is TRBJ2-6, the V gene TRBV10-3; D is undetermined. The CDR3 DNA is TGTGCCATCAGTGAGGTAAACAGATCCGCCAACGTCCTGACTTTC. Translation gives CAISEVNRSANVLTF.